Described below is a single T cell receptor beta chain sequence and its context. The PCR was carried out with 60 Vbeta primers and 13 Jbeta primers. Profiling relied on immunoSEQ multiplex PCR, and the TCRdb table lists in-frame clones only, not all of them. The data hold about 160,000 clones, with 65% to 80% observed a single time. This CDR3 spans 14 amino acids. Trimming removed 6 bases at V and 2 bases at J, with 12 bases between. Germline loops: CDR1 LNHDA, CDR2 SQIVND (reference sequence). The data belong to a study of cytomegalovirus exposure and HLA in healthy donors. This rearrangement joins TRBV19 to TRBJ2-3; the D gene is possibly TRBD1 (5 bases). The sequenced sample consisted of PBMCs. This clonotype was sampled from a woman aged 35 to 49 in good health and CMV-seropositive. CDR3 sequence (DNA): TGTGCCAGTAGGCCCCAGGGTCTCACAGATACGCAGTATTTT. Residues: CASRPQGLTDTQYF. The whole variable domain, remainder taken from reference TRBV19 and TRBJ2-3, is DGGITQSPKYLFRKEGQNVTLSCEQNLNHDAMYWYRQDPGQGLRLIYYSQIVNDFQKGDIAEGYSVSREKKESFPLTVTSAQKNPTAFYLCASRPQGLTDTQYFGPGTRLTVL.